This T cell receptor (beta chain) was sequenced for a study of shared clonotypes between healthy human individuals. On the study more broadly: Those who served as donors were a couple of women and a few men between the ages of 18 and 49. Plates per donor: three CD4 naive, three CD4 memory, two CD8 naive, one CD8 memory.

Execution of the assay was at deep level. The method was immunoSEQ multiplex PCR; TCRdb's version includes in-frame clones alone and lacks a portion of them. The repertoire holds 600,000 to 750,000 clones, with roughly 87% as singletons. V shed 11 bases, J shed 2 bases, and the junction held 9 bases outside the gene matches. The CDR3 is 14 amino acids. Germline V gene data show CDR1 as MDHEN and CDR2 as SYDVKM. Study-level points and caveats: A handful of donors held about 5% of naive CD4 clonotypes in common.

Regarding this clone: Its antigen is still unknown.

The sequencing sample was made of memory CD8+ T cells from PBMCs. Subset meaning: CD45RO+ cells pooled with CCR7-negative TemRA cells. The clonotype comes from a man younger than 35 in good health. Some clones in this sample may be carry-over from other donors' samples. The chain has TRBV28 and TRBJ2-5; 9 bases match TRBD2. The CDR3 loop is CAGMPSGTQETQYF. The CDR3 DNA is TGTGCCGGAATGCCTAGCGGGACTCAAGAGACCCAGTACTTC.